This T cell receptor (beta chain) originates from a study of regulatory T cells in long-lasting Graves disease. Sequencing libraries for TCR beta were prepared with iRepertoire HTBI primers and Arm-PCR of CDR3 regions. TCRdb re-derived calls from the multiplex PCR reads in MiXCR, one entry per CDR3 protein. The sample contains 450,000 to 700,000 distinct CDR3 sequences, roughly 13% of which appear only once. Germline CDR1 and CDR2: SGHRS and YFSETQ. V shed 6 bases and J 4 bases; nucleotides not matched to a gene: 8. The CDR3 covers 16 residues. Time point in this sample: newly diagnosed GD, antithyroid drugs for less than 3 months. The TCR library was made from RNA that had been extracted from PBMCs in TRIzol. These data were also filed under a second study, of T cells in Graves' hyperthyroidism and ophthalmopathy. That report notes: Expanded thyroid clonotypes (above 0.001) were mostly also found in blood. The model anticipated ophthalmopathy a median about 6.5 months pre-onset.

V usage is TRBV5-1 and J usage is TRBJ2-2, with 11 bases that match TRBD2. This clonotype was sampled from a young man with Graves disease. The sample was peripheral blood mononuclear cells (PBMCs), taken at new diagnosis, from a patient treated with antithyroid drugs. The chain's CDR3 is CASITGTSGGTGELFF. CDR3 in DNA: TGCGCCAGCATTACCGGGACTAGCGGAGGCACCGGGGAGCTGTTTTTT.